This T cell receptor (beta chain) was identified in a study of T cell repertoires in cytomegalovirus infection. Overall study: From public TCR beta signatures came an indication of both CMV infection and matching HLA type.

Concerning this clonotype itself: Antigen specificity is unknown.

In germline, CDR1 is SGHVS, CDR2 FNYEAQ. V lost 5 bases and J 5 bases, leaving 16 bases between the germline ends. The CDR3 is made up of 14 amino acids. TCRdb ran MiXCR on the reads and lists one entry per CDR3 protein. The sample has about 830,000 distinct CDR3 sequences, 30% to 35% seen once. This chain links TRBV7-6 with TRBJ2-7; tentatively, D is TRBD1 (6 bases). The TCR sequence derives from a human donor in good health (CMV status not recorded). Some clones in this sample may be carry-over from other donors' samples. The starting material was cultured CD8+ T cells from PBMCs, obtained from culture after CMV antigen stimulation. DNA of the CDR3: TGTGCCAGCAGCCCAACAGGGTATTATAACGAGCAGTACGTC. Encoded protein: CASSPTGYYNEQYV.